These T cell receptor beta chains were read from a single sample in a study of STAT3 mutations in large granular lymphocyte leukemia. The table came from immunoSEQ multiplex PCR; TCRdb's copy has only in-frame clones and leaves some out. This table has over 25,000 clones, about 80% appearing once. Sequencing input: peripheral blood mononuclear cells. Source of these receptors: a woman aged 50 to 65 with T-cell large granular lymphocyte leukemia. Some clones in this sample may be carry-over from other donors' samples. The CDR3 runs from the conserved cysteine through the conserved F or W. The size entry is marked missing in some rows and otherwise reads once, few, many or a size class.

>TRBJ1-1|-|TRBV5-4
CASSRSAGTEAFF
>TRBJ1-5|-|TRBV19
CASRGQGWSNQPQHF
>TRBJ2-7|-|TRBV28
CASSLGLGTGRAGQYF
>TRBJ1-5|few|TRBV6-6
CASRYIQAINQPQHF
>TRBJ1-5|-|TRBV6-5
CASSSRQNQPQHF
>TRBJ2-7|-|TRBV28
CASSLWDSHSYEQYF
>TRBJ2-3|-|TRBV30
CAWTRLFSTDTQYF
>TRBJ2-1|-|TRBV5-4
CASSPRPSGTYNEQFF
>TRBJ1-1|-|TRBV18
CASSPLPPGARRTEAFF
>TRBJ1-2|-|TRBV5-1
CASSLDGNYGYTF
>TRBJ2-7|-|TRBV13
CASSLGGLYEQYF
>TRBJ2-2|few|TRBV2
CASSDLLQGWGTGELFF
>TRBJ2-1|-|TRBV5-1
CASSSGQGSYNEQFF